The entry below gives a single T cell receptor beta chain sequence along with its context. Its antigen remains unknown. This entry belongs to a study of T cell responses to AZD1222 COVID-19 vaccine. Recipients boosted at about 4 weeks or about 12 weeks are pooled. The protocol was immunoSEQ multiplex PCR, while the TCRdb copy is restricted to in-frame clones and leaves out a portion. The sample yields 100,000 to 130,000 clones, 92% seen once. The V end lost 8 bases, the J end lost 3 bases, and 18 bases lay between the germline ends. Per germline, CDR1 MNHEY and CDR2 SMNVEV (reference sequence). The CDR3 runs to 15 residues. Findings and caveats of the study: The donor cohort was predominantly white British with a female majority, and clonal diversity may have been underestimated. Spike-specific TCR breadth and depth grew following two AZD1222 doses. Reportedly, close to half of spike-specific TCRs are directed against unmutated variant regions.

The specimen comprised peripheral blood, sampled 28 days after the second AZD1222 dose. The origin of this receptor is an adult who received the AZD1222 COVID-19 vaccine. The rearrangement joins TRBV27 to TRBJ2-3; D may correspond to TRBD1 or TRBD2 (5 bases each). The CDR3 loop reads CASSKWGSATDTQYF. The CDR3 bases are TGTGCCAGCTCCAAGTGGGGGAGCGCGACAGATACGCAGTATTTT.